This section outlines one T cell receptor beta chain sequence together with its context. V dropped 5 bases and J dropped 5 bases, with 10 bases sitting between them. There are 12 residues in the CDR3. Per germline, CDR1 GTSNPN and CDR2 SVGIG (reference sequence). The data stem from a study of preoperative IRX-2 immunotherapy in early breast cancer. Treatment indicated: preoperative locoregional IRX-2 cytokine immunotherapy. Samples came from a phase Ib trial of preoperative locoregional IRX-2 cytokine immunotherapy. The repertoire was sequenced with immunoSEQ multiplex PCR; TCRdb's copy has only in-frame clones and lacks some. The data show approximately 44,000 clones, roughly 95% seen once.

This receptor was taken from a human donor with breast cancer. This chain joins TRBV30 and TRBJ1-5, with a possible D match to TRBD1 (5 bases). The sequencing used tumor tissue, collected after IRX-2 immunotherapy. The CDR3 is CAWDSSHQPQHF. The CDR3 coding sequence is TGTGCCTGGGACAGTTCGCATCAGCCCCAGCATTTT.